This T cell receptor (beta chain) is from a study of shared clonotypes between healthy human individuals. The data were produced by immunoSEQ multiplex PCR, yet TCRdb's version contains in-frame clones alone and is incomplete. The table includes approximately 1,500,000 clones, approximately 98% detected once. The CDR3 extends over 12 amino acids. CDR1 is MNHEY, CDR2 SMNVEV, per germline (reference sequence). Trimming removed 10 bases from V and 6 bases from J; junction bases left unmatched: 9. Donors included only healthy HIV-negative adults lacking recent acute infections or vaccinations. The chain uses TRBV27 and TRBJ2-7, with 7 nucleotides matching TRBD1. Sequencing was carried out using naive CD4+ T cells sorted from blood. This sample's subset: CD45RA+ positively selected. This TCR derives from a man aged 30-40 years in good health. CDR3 in DNA: TGTGCCACCACCAGGGGGAGTGGCGAGCAGTACTTC. As protein: CATTRGSGEQYF.